The 26 T cell receptor beta chains reported below all come from one sample, sequenced in a study of radiotherapy plus CTLA-4 blockade in lung cancer. Produced via immunoSEQ multiplex PCR; TCRdb's table is partial and in-frame only. The sample yields roughly 15,000 clones, approximately 75% seen once. Material: peripheral blood, obtained from a patient treated with radiotherapy plus ipilimumab. These receptors came from a human donor with non-small cell lung cancer whose response to radiotherapy plus ipilimumab could not be evaluated.

This chain connects TRBV18 to TRBJ1-6; 7 nucleotides agree with TRBD1. V gave up 2 bases and J gave up 7 bases; unmatched junction bases: 5. The CDR3 sequence is 15 residues long. From germline, CDR1 is KGHSH and CDR2 LQKENI. CDR3 protein: CASSPEGATNSPLHF. The CDR3 DNA follows: TGTGCCAGCTCACCAGAGGGGGCCACCAATTCACCCCTCCACTTT.

The V call is TRBV18, the J call TRBJ2-3; 10 bases fit TRBD2. From germline, CDR1 is KGHSH and CDR2 LQKENI. The trim removed 5 bases at V and 2 bases at J, leaving 4 bases unmatched. This CDR3 is 15 amino acids long. The DNA for the CDR3 is TGTGCCAGCTCAGTAGCGGGGGGAAACACAGATACGCAGTATTTT. Residues: CASSVAGGNTDTQYF. Full variable domain (missing parts from reference TRBV18 and TRBJ2-3): NAGVMQNPRHLVRRRGQEARLRCSPMKGHSHVYWYRQLPEEGLKFMVYLQKENIIDESGMPKERFSAEFPKEGPSILRIQQVVRGDSAAYFCASSVAGGNTDTQYFGPGTRLTVL.

The sample holds a few counts of this clone. The chain uses TRBV18 and TRBJ1-1, with D unclear. Germline loops: CDR1 KGHSH, CDR2 LQKENI. The CDR3 is made up of 13 amino acids. Trimming stripped 3 bases from V and 8 bases from J, with 13 bases between. The CDR3 protein is CASSPISVLEAFF. CDR3 sequence (DNA): TGTGCCAGCTCACCCATAAGTGTACTAGAAGCTTTCTTT.

V gene TRBV5-1 combines with J gene TRBJ1-4; D unclear. Germline V lookup: CDR1 SGHRS, CDR2 YFSETQ. The V end was cut by 0 bases, the J end by 0 bases, with 9 bases between. The CDR3 totals 16 residues. The CDR3 sequence: CASSLEGGPTNEKLFF. The CDR3 region has the DNA TGCGCCAGCAGCTTGGAAGGAGGACCAACTAATGAAAAACTGTTTTTT. The full variable domain, with the rest looked up from reference TRBV5-1 and TRBJ1-4, is KAGVTQTPRYLIKTRGQQVTLSCSPISGHRSVSWYQQTPGQGLQFLFEYFSETQRNKGNFPGRFSGRQFSNSRSEMNVSTLELGDSALYLCASSLEGGPTNEKLFFGSGTQLSVL.

This clone is a singleton in its sample. V is TRBV6-1 and J is TRBJ2-5; 8 nucleotides align to TRBD2. The CDR3 sequence is 18 residues long. V was pared by 0 bases and J by 0 bases, with 9 bases of the junction left unmatched. Germline V lookup: CDR1 MNHNS, CDR2 SASEGT. CDR3 region: CASSEAGGGAGDQETQYF. For the CDR3, the DNA is TGTGCCAGCAGTGAAGCCGGAGGGGGAGCGGGGGACCAAGAGACCCAGTACTTC.

For this clone: Additional DNA sequences in this sample encode the identical CDR3. J is TRBJ2-3 and V is TRBV4-1; TRBD2 matches 10 bases. Germline CDR1 and CDR2: MGHRA and YSYEKL. Trimming took 0 bases from V and 3 from J; bases not matched to a gene: 6. The CDR3 is made up of 17 amino acids. CDR3 DNA sequence: TGCGCCAGCAGCCAAGAGGAGCGGGGGGGCCAGACAGATACGCAGTATTTT. It yields the protein CASSQEERGGQTDTQYF.

V usage is TRBV29-1 and J usage is TRBJ1-2; D call uncertain. Germline V gene lookup returns CDR1 SQVTM and CDR2 ANQGSEA. The CDR3 is made up of 14 amino acids. V lost 1 base to trimming and J lost 8 bases, with 17 bases between them. The CDR3 sequence is CSVEVSFGVGGYTF. For the CDR3, the DNA is TGCAGCGTTGAAGTCAGTTTCGGGGTTGGCGGCTACACCTTC. Based on the CDR3 plus reference TRBV29-1 and TRBJ1-2, the full variable domain is SAVISQKPSRDICQRGTSLTIQCQVDSQVTMMFWYRQQPGQSLTLIATANQGSEATYESGFVIDKFPISRPNLTFSTLTVSNMSPEDSSIYLCSVEVSFGVGGYTFGSGTRLTVV.

CDR3 sequence: CASRRQGTEKLFF. The CDR3 nucleotides read TGTGCCAGCAGACGACAGGGGACTGAAAAACTGTTTTTT. J is TRBJ1-4 and V is TRBV2, with 8 bases aligning to TRBD1. Trimming at V came to 6 bases and at J to 7 bases, leaving 4 bases not matched to a gene. The CDR3 spans 13 residues. Germline CDR1 and CDR2: SNHLY and FYNNEI.

The V and J genes are TRBV19 and TRBJ1-1, with D uncertain. Trimming cost V 3 bases and J 0 bases, with 5 bases left between them. Germline V gives CDR1 LNHDA, CDR2 SQIVND (reference sequence). There are 13 residues in the CDR3. The CDR3: CASSISVNTEAFF. The CDR3 region has the DNA TGTGCCAGTAGTATTTCAGTGAACACTGAAGCTTTCTTT.

The chain uses TRBV19 and TRBJ2-5; D possibly corresponds to TRBD1 (6 bases). Germline V gene sequence: CDR1 LNHDA, CDR2 SQIVND (reference sequence). The CDR3 has 14 amino acids. V was pared by 5 bases and J by 5 bases, with 15 bases between. CDR3 amino acids: CASSPTGPTETQYF. In DNA form, the CDR3 reads TGTGCCAGTAGTCCTACAGGGCCGACCGAGACCCAGTACTTC.

The V and J genes are TRBV6-4 and TRBJ2-7; 9 bases align to TRBD1. The germline gives CDR1 MRHNA, CDR2 SNTAGT. The V gene end was trimmed by 5 bases and the J gene end by 5 bases; junction bases not matched to a gene: 7. The CDR3 is 14 residues long. The CDR3 DNA sequence: TGTGCCAGCAGTTCCACAGGGGGCGCGGACGAGCAGTACTTC. The encoded protein is CASSSTGGADEQYF.

V usage is TRBV18 and J usage is TRBJ1-3, with D uncertain. The CDR3 totals 17 residues. Per the germline V gene, CDR1 is KGHSH and CDR2 is LQKENI. Trimming shortened V by 4 bases and J by 1 base, and 17 bases separated the two germline ends. The CDR3 nucleotides read TGTGCCAGCTCACAGTCTCCAGCGGAGTGGTCTGGAAACACCATATATTTT. Its protein product is CASSQSPAEWSGNTIYF.

This rearrangement joins TRBV9 to TRBJ2-1, with 11 bases aligning to TRBD2. This CDR3 region has 14 residues. Germline CDR1 reads SGDLS; CDR2 reads YYNGEE. With 4 bases clipped from V and 8 bases from J, the junction kept 5 bases outside the gene matches. CDR3 in DNA: TGTGCCAGCAGCAGAACGGGACTAGCGGATGAGCAGTTCTTC. Its protein is CASSRTGLADEQFF.

V is TRBV5-1 and J is TRBJ2-5; 11 bases fit TRBD2. V was pared by 5 bases and J by 5 bases, with 8 bases of the junction left unmatched. The CDR3 has 15 amino acids. Germline CDR1 is SGHRS and CDR2 is YFSETQ. CDR3 region: CASSVTSGEGETQYF. The CDR3 DNA reads TGCGCCAGCAGTGTGACTAGCGGGGAAGGCGAGACCCAGTACTTC. Together with reference TRBV5-1 and TRBJ2-5, the CDR3 gives the full variable domain: KAGVTQTPRYLIKTRGQQVTLSCSPISGHRSVSWYQQTPGQGLQFLFEYFSETQRNKGNFPGRFSGRQFSNSRSEMNVSTLELGDSALYLCASSVTSGEGETQYFGPGTRLLVL.

The V and J genes are TRBV5-6 and TRBJ1-1, with D unresolved. CDR3 size: 13 residues. V was shortened by 4 bases and J by 1 base, with 8 bases between the two germline ends. Germline V gene sequence: CDR1 SGHDT, CDR2 YYEEEE. CDR3 sequence (DNA): TGTGCCAGCAGCCGGTCCAAGAACACTGAAGCTTTCTTT. Translation gives CASSRSKNTEAFF.

The rearrangement links TRBV5-1 to TRBJ1-1, with D maybe TRBD1 (6 bases). The V gene lost 0 bases and the J gene lost 4 bases, with 10 bases spanning the gap. The germline V gene encodes CDR1 SGHRS and CDR2 YFSETQ. The CDR3 length is 14 residues. The DNA for the CDR3 is TGCGCCAGCAGCTTGGATCCCAGGGGCACTGAAGCTTTCTTT. It specifies CASSLDPRGTEAFF.

The chain has TRBV6-1 and TRBJ2-7; D may be TRBD1 (7 bases). From germline, CDR1 is MNHNS and CDR2 SASEGT. The CDR3 contains 13 residues. The V end lost 5 bases, the J end lost 4 bases, and 12 bases lay between the germline ends. The CDR3 coding sequence is TGTGCCAGCAGTCACAGGGGACTTTACGAGCAGTACTTC. This encodes CASSHRGLYEQYF.

This chain links TRBV10-2 with TRBJ2-7; 11 bases are a match to TRBD2. This CDR3 is 15 amino acids long. Germline V CDR1 and CDR2: WSHSY, SAAADI. V shed 6 bases and J 4 bases; nucleotides not matched to a gene: 8. CDR3 bases: TGCGCCAGCAGCGATACTAGCGGGGGAGCTTACGAGCAGTACGTC. This codes for CASSDTSGGAYEQYV.

This clone is a singleton in its sample. V is TRBV5-1 and J is TRBJ1-2; 7 bases fit TRBD1. Germline V gene lookup returns CDR1 SGHRS and CDR2 YFSETQ. V was clipped by 2 bases and J by 4 bases; unmatched bases: 8. The CDR3 covers 15 residues. CDR3 protein: CASSLRQGRGYGYTF. The CDR3 DNA reads TGCGCCAGCAGCTTACGACAGGGCCGGGGCTATGGCTACACCTTC.

The chain uses TRBV19 and TRBJ1-5; a weak D match, TRBD1 (5 bases). The germline CDR1 and CDR2 sequences are LNHDA and SQIVND (reference sequence). V was cut by 7 bases and J by 7 bases, with 20 bases left in between. The CDR3 runs 15 residues. DNA for the CDR3: TGTGCCAGTACTGACGGGACCGGGGAGGGCCAGCCCCAGCATTTT. As protein: CASTDGTGEGQPQHF.

The chain carries TRBV6-1 and TRBJ2-6; weak D call: TRBD1 (5 bases). CDR1 MNHNS and CDR2 SASEGT come from the germline V gene. V was clipped by 6 bases and J by 1 base, with 7 bases between them. The CDR3 consists of 14 residues. The DNA of the CDR3 is TGTGCCAGCAGGACAGCATCTGGGGCCAACGTCCTGACTTTC. As protein: CASRTASGANVLTF.

This clone was counted a few times. The CDR3 DNA sequence: TGTGCCAGCCGGAGGACTAACTATGGCTACACCTTC. Its translation: CASRRTNYGYTF. The V and J genes are TRBV6-1 and TRBJ1-2; D call uncertain. The CDR3 is 12 residues long. CDR1 is MNHNS, CDR2 SASEGT, per germline. V was clipped by 8 bases and J by 0 bases, with 7 bases between them.

The V and J genes are TRBV21-1 and TRBJ2-7; the D call of TRBD2 is as the table states it, not checked on the DNA. TRBV21-1 is flagged as a pseudogene. The CDR3 is 16 residues long. The CDR3 DNA reads as TGTGCCAGCAGCAAAGTCCCCAGCGGGGGCCACTACGAGCAGTACTTC. It translates to CASSKVPSGGHYEQYF.

The V gene is TRBV19, the J gene TRBJ1-5; 11 bases line up with TRBD1. V shed 11 bases, J shed 4 bases, and the junction held 4 bases outside the gene matches. Germline V lookup: CDR1 LNHDA, CDR2 SQIVND (reference sequence). The CDR3 sequence is 13 residues long. CDR3 DNA: TGTGCCGGGGGGACAGGGGGGAATCAGCCCCAGCATTTT. Translated, it gives CAGGTGGNQPQHF.

CDR3 sequence: CASSQLLARQSSYEQYF. The CDR3 bases are TGTGCCAGCAGCCAGTTGCTCGCGAGACAGTCTTCCTACGAGCAGTACTTC. The chain recombines TRBV4-2 with TRBJ2-7, with D perhaps matching TRBD1 (5 bases). V lost 3 bases and J lost 1, with 19 bases in between. This CDR3 has 17 amino acids. Germline CDR1 is LGHNA and CDR2 is YNFKEQ.

The CDR3 is CASSLVSQNTEAFF. The DNA of the CDR3 is TGTGCCAGCAGCTTAGTTTCACAAAACACTGAAGCTTTCTTT. The gene calls are TRBV7-3 and TRBJ1-1, with no clear D. This CDR3 has 14 residues. Trimming left V 2 bases short and J 2 bases short, with 9 bases between. Germline CDR1 SGHTA, CDR2 FQGTGA.